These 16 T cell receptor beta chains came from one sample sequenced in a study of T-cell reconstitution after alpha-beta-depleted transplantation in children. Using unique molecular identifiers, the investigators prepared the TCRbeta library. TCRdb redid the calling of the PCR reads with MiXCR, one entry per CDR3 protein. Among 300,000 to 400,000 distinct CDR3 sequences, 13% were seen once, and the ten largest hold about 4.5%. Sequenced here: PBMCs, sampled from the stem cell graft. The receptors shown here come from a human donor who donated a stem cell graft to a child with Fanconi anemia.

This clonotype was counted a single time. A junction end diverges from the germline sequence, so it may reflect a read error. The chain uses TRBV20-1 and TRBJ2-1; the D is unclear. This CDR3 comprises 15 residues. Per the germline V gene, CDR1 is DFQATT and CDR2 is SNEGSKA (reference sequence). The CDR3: CSARGGPSSSNEQFF. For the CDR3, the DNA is TGCAGTGCTAGAGGTGGGCCTAGTTCCTCCAATGAGCAGTTCTTC.

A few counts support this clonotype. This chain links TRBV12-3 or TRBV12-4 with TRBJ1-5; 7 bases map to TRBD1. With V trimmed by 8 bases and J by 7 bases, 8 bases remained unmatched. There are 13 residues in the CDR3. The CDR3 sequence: CASAKQGTQPQHF. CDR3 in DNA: TGTGCCAGCGCCAAACAGGGGACCCAGCCCCAGCATTTT.

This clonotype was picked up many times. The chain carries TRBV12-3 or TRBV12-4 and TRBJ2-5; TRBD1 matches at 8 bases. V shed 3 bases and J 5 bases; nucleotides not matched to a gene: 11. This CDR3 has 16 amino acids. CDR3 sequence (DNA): TGTGCCAGCAGTTTCCTAGGGACAGGCGGAGGGGAGACCCAGTACTTC. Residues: CASSFLGTGGGETQYF.

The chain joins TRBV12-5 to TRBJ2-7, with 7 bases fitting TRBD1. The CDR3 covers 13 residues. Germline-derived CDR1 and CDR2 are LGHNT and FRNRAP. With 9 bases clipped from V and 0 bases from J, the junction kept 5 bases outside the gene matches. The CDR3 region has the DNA TGTGCTAGGGGACAGCCCATCTCCTACGAGCAGTACTTC. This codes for CARGQPISYEQYF.

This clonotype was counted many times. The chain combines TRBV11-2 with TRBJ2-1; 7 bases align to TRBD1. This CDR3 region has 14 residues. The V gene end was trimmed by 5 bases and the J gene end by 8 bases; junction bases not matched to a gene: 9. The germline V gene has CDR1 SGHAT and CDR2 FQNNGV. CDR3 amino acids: CASSTPGQRDEQFF. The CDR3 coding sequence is TGTGCCAGCAGCACCCCGGGACAGAGGGATGAGCAGTTCTTC.

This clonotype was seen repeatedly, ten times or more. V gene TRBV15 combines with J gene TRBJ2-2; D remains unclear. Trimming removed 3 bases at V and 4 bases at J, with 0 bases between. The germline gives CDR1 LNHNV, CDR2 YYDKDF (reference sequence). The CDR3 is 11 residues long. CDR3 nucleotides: TGTGCCACCAGCAGCACCGGGGAGCTGTTTTTT. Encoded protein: CATSSTGELFF.

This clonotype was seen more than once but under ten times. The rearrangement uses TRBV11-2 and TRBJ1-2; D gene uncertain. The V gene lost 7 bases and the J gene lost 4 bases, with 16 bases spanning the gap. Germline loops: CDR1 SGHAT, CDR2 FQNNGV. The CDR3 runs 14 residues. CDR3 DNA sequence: TGTGCCAGCAAACCAGGCCAGACGATCTATGGCTACACCTTC. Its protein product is CASKPGQTIYGYTF.

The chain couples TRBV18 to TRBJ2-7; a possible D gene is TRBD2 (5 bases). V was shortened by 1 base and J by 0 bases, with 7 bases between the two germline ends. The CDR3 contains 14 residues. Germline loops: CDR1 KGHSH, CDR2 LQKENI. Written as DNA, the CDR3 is TGTGCCAGCTCACCACGGGAGAACTCCTACGAGCAGTACTTC. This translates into CASSPRENSYEQYF.

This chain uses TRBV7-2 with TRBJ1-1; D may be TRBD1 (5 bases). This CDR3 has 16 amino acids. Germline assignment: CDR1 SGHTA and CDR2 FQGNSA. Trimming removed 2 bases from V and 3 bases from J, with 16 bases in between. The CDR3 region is CASSLRDGGGHTEAFF. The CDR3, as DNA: TGTGCCAGCAGCTTACGGGACGGAGGAGGGCACACTGAAGCTTTCTTT.

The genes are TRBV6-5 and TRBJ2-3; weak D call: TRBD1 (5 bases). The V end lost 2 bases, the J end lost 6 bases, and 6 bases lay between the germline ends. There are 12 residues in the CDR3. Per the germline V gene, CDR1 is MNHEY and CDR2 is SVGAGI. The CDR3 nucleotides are TGTGCCAGCAGTTACCAGGGCGATACGCAGTATTTT. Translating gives CASSYQGDTQYF.

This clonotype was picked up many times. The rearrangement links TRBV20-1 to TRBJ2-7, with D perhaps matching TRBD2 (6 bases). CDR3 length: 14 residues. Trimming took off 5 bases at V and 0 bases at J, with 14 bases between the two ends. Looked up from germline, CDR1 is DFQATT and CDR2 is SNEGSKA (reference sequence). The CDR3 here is CSAQSGGSSYEQYF. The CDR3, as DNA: TGCAGTGCTCAGAGTGGGGGGTCCTCCTACGAGCAGTACTTC.

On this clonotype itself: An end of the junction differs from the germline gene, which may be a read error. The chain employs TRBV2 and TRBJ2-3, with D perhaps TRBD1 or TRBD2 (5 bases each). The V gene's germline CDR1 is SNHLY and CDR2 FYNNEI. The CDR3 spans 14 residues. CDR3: CAGSESREPDTQYF. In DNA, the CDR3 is TGTGCCGGCAGTGAGTCCAGGGAGCCAGATACGCAGTATTTT.

This chain's CDR3 is CASRQGFENTIYF. CDR3 coding DNA: TGTGCCAGCAGACAGGGATTTGAAAACACCATATATTTT. This chain links TRBV6-1 with TRBJ1-3; D is possibly TRBD1 (6 bases). This CDR3 has 13 amino acids. V was shortened by 6 bases and J by 6 bases, with 12 bases between the two germline ends. Germline values: CDR1 MNHNS, CDR2 SASEGT.

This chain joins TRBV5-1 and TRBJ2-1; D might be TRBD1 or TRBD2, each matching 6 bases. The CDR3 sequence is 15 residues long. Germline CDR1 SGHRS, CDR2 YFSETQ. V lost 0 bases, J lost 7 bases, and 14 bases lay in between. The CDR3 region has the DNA TGCGCCAGCAGCTTGGAGGGGGGCGATGGGAATGAGCAGTTCTTC. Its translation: CASSLEGGDGNEQFF.

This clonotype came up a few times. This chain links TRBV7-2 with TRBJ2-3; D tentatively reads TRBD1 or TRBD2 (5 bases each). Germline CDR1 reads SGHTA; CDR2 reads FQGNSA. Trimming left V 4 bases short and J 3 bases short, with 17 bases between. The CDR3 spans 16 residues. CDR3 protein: CASSSVVGVRTDTQYF. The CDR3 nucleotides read TGTGCCAGCAGCTCCGTCGTGGGGGTTCGGACAGATACGCAGTATTTT. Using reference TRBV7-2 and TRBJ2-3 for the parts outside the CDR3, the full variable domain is GAGVSQSPSNKVTEKGKDVELRCDPISGHTALYWYRQSLGQGLEFLIYFQGNSAPDKSGLPSDRFSAERTGGSVSTLTIQRTQQEDSAVYLCASSSVVGVRTDTQYFGPGTRLTVL.

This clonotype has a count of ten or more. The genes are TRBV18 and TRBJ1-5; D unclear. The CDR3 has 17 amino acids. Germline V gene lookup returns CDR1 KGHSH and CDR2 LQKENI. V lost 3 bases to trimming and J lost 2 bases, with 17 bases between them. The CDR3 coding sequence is TGTGCCAGCTCACCGCTCGGTGAGGGTAGGGGCAATCAGCCCCAGCATTTT. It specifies CASSPLGEGRGNQPQHF. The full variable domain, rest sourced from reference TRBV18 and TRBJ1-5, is NAGVMQNPRHLVRRRGQEARLRCSPMKGHSHVYWYRQLPEEGLKFMVYLQKENIIDESGMPKERFSAEFPKEGPSILRIQQVVRGDSAAYFCASSPLGEGRGNQPQHFGDGTRLSIL.